The 17 T cell receptor beta chains reported below all come from one sample, sequenced in a study of shared clonotypes between healthy human individuals. Profiling relied on immunoSEQ multiplex PCR, and the TCRdb table lists in-frame clones only, not all of them. The sample yields 2 million to 3 million clones, roughly 93% seen once. Sequencing input: naive CD4+ T cells from PBMCs. Subset specified: CD45RA+ positively selected. Source of these receptors: a man younger than 30 in good health. Some clones in this sample may be carry-over from other donors' samples.

This chain connects TRBV18 to TRBJ2-7, with TRBD1 matching 9 bases. The junction had 10 bases not matched to a gene; V was cut back by 3 bases and J by 4 bases. This CDR3 is built from 16 residues. Germline V gives CDR1 KGHSH, CDR2 LQKENI. The CDR3 nucleotides read TGTGCCAGCTCACCTTCACTACCGGGACAGGGATACGAGCAGTACTTC. Protein sequence: CASSPSLPGQGYEQYF.

J is TRBJ2-1 and V is TRBV5-1; D remains unclear. Trimming pared 2 bases from V and 6 bases from J, leaving 12 bases between. CDR3 length: 14 residues. In germline, CDR1 is SGHRS, CDR2 YFSETQ. The CDR3 is CASSFPTGPNEQFF. For the CDR3, the DNA is TGCGCCAGCAGCTTCCCTACCGGGCCCAATGAGCAGTTCTTC.

As regards this clone: Other DNA sequences in the sample encode the same CDR3. The rearrangement uses TRBV18 and TRBJ2-5; no firm D call. V was shortened by 0 bases and J by 1 base, with 3 bases between the two germline ends. This CDR3 comprises 13 residues. Germline values: CDR1 KGHSH, CDR2 LQKENI. CDR3: CASSPPSQETQYF. CDR3 in DNA: TGTGCCAGCTCACCACCGAGCCAAGAGACCCAGTACTTC.

V is TRBV29-1 and J is TRBJ2-3; perhaps D is TRBD1 or TRBD2 (6 bases each). Germline lookup yields CDR1 SQVTM and CDR2 ANQGSEA. The CDR3 is made up of 12 amino acids. Trimming shortened V by 7 bases and J by 6 bases, and 14 bases separated the two germline ends. Here the CDR3 DNA reads TGCAGCGCCGACAGGAGCGGGGATACGCAGTATTTT. This gives the protein CSADRSGDTQYF.

The rearrangement joins TRBV10-3 to TRBJ2-1; D is ambiguous. The CDR3 covers 13 residues. V lost 8 bases and J lost 2, with 10 bases in between. CDR1 and CDR2 (germline): ENHRY, SYGVKD. The CDR3 DNA follows: TGTGCCATCGGGCGGAACACCTACAATGAGCAGTTCTTC. This encodes CAIGRNTYNEQFF.

This sequence joins TRBV28 and TRBJ1-4; D remains unclear. The V gene lost 5 bases and the J gene lost 8 bases, with 15 bases spanning the gap. Germline CDR1 MDHEN, CDR2 SYDVKM. The CDR3 is 14 residues long. The DNA for the CDR3 is TGTGCCAGCAGTACCAGGACGGAAGACGAAAAACTGTTTTTT. Amino acid sequence: CASSTRTEDEKLFF.

V and J are TRBV9 and TRBJ2-3; 10 positions match TRBD1. The CDR3 sequence is 16 residues long. Germline assignment: CDR1 SGDLS and CDR2 YYNGEE. Trimming cost V 2 bases and J 2 bases; bases outside gene matches: 5. The CDR3 coding sequence is TGTGCCAGCAGCGTCACCGGGACAGGGGCCACAGATACGCAGTATTTT. Protein product: CASSVTGTGATDTQYF.

The rearrangement links TRBV5-6 to TRBJ2-5, with 7 bases fitting TRBD1. V was pared by 4 bases and J by 1 base, with 7 bases of the junction left unmatched. Germline CDR1 reads SGHDT; CDR2 reads YYEEEE. The CDR3 consists of 15 residues. The DNA for the CDR3 is TGTGCCAGCAGCACTCCGACAGGGTCCCAAGAGACCCAGTACTTC. This codes for CASSTPTGSQETQYF.

This chain links TRBV5-1 with TRBJ1-3; D is undetermined. Trimming removed 0 bases at V and 1 base at J, with 11 bases between. The CDR3 is made up of 16 amino acids. Germline CDR1 SGHRS, CDR2 YFSETQ. CDR3 loop: CASSLGPGGSGNTIYF. As DNA, the CDR3 is TGCGCCAGCAGCTTGGGGCCCGGAGGATCTGGAAACACCATATATTTT.

The chain uses TRBV18 and TRBJ2-3; weak D call: TRBD2 (5 bases). The CDR3 runs 13 residues. The V end lost 4 bases, the J end lost 6 bases, and 11 bases lay between the germline ends. Germline assignment: CDR1 KGHSH and CDR2 LQKENI. In DNA, the CDR3 is TGTGCCAGCTCACGTAGCGTCCCCGATACGCAGTATTTT. It is translated as CASSRSVPDTQYF.

V usage is TRBV28 and J usage is TRBJ1-4; TRBD1 aligns across 9 bases. The CDR3 length is 15 residues. The germline gives CDR1 MDHEN, CDR2 SYDVKM. V was pared by 4 bases and J by 7 bases, with 7 bases of the junction left unmatched. The CDR3 is CASSYADRGGEKLFF. For the CDR3, the DNA is TGTGCCAGCAGTTATGCGGACAGGGGTGGTGAAAAACTGTTTTTT.

This chain connects TRBV6-1 to TRBJ1-4; possibly TRBD1 for D (5 bases). Trimming left V 11 bases short and J 6 bases short, with 19 bases between. The germline V gene has CDR1 MNHNS and CDR2 SASEGT. CDR3 length: 14 amino acids. The CDR3 DNA reads TGTGCCGTTTTCACAGGAACCCAGGATGAAAAACTGTTTTTT. Amino acids: CAVFTGTQDEKLFF.

The J gene is TRBJ1-2, the V gene TRBV7-3; D might be TRBD1 (5 bases). This CDR3 is built from 14 residues. Trimming removed 2 bases from V and 7 bases from J, with 14 bases in between. CDR1 SGHTA and CDR2 FQGTGA come from the germline V gene. Here the CDR3 reads CASSLAREDLGYTF. As DNA, the CDR3 is TGTGCCAGCAGCTTAGCCAGGGAAGATCTTGGCTACACCTTC.

The chain combines TRBV19 with TRBJ2-2, with 8 bases aligning to TRBD1. This CDR3 has 17 residues. Trimming removed 10 bases from V and 2 bases from J; junction bases left unmatched: 15. Germline V lookup: CDR1 LNHDA, CDR2 SQIVND (reference sequence). The CDR3 region has the DNA TGTGCCACCCAACGACGTTCAGGGGGCGCAAACACCGGGGAGCTGTTTTTT. As protein: CATQRRSGGANTGELFF.

The chain recombines TRBV19 with TRBJ1-5; D uncertain. Germline CDR1 LNHDA, CDR2 SQIVND (reference sequence). Trimming shortened V by 6 bases and J by 0 bases, and 9 bases separated the two germline ends. There are 14 residues in the CDR3. Here the CDR3 reads CASRGLNSNQPQHF. CDR3 in DNA: TGTGCCAGTAGAGGACTGAATAGCAATCAGCCCCAGCATTTT. The variable domain in full, with the rest retrieved from reference TRBV19 and TRBJ1-5, is DGGITQSPKYLFRKEGQNVTLSCEQNLNHDAMYWYRQDPGQGLRLIYYSQIVNDFQKGDIAEGYSVSREKKESFPLTVTSAQKNPTAFYLCASRGLNSNQPQHFGDGTRLSIL.

This rearrangement joins TRBV21-1 to TRBJ1-1; TRBD1, the table's D call, was not compared with the DNA. TRBV21-1 counts as a pseudogene. CDR3 size: 15 residues. The CDR3 here is CASSKKAQGAYEAFF. The DNA of the CDR3 is TGTGCCAGCAGCAAAAAGGCACAGGGAGCCTACGAAGCTTTCTTT.

The J gene is TRBJ1-5, the V gene TRBV27, with 10 nucleotides matching TRBD1. V lost 6 bases and J lost 5; bases outside the gene matches: 7. Germline V gene sequence: CDR1 MNHEY, CDR2 SMNVEV (reference sequence). This CDR3 contains 15 residues. CDR3 sequence (DNA): TGTGCCAGCAGCCGTGACGACAGGGGGCATCAGCCCCAGCATTTT. This codes for CASSRDDRGHQPQHF.